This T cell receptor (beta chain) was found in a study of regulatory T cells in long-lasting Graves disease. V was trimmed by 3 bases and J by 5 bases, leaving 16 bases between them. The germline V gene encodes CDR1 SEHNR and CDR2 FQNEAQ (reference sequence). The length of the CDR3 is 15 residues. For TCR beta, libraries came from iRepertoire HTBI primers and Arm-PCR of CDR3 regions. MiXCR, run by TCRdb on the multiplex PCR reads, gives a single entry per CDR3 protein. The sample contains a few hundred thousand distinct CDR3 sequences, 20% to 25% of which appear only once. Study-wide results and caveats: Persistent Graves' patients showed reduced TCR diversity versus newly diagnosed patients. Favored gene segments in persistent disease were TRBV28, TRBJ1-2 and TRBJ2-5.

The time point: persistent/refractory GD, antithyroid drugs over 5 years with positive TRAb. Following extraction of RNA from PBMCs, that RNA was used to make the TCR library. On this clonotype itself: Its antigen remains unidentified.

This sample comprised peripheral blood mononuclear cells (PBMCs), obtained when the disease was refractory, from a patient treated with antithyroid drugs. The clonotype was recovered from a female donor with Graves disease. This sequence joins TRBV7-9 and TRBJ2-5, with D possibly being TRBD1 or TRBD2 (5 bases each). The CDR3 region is CASSFQDLGAETQYF. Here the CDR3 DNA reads TGTGCCAGCAGCTTTCAAGACCTCGGGGCGGAGACCCAGTACTTC.